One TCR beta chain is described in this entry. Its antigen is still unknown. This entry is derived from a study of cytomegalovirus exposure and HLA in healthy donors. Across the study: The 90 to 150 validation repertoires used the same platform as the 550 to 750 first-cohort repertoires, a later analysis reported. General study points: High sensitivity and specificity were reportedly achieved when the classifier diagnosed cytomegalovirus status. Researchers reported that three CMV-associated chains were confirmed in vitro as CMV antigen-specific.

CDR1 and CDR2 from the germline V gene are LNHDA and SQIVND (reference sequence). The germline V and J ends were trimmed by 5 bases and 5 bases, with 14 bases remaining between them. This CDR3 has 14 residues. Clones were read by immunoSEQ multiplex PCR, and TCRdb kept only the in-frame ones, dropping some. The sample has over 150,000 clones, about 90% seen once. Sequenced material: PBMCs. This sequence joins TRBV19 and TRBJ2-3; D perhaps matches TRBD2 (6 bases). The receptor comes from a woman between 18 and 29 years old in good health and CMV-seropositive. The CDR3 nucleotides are TGTGCCAGTAGTTTCGGGAGTTTGAGAGATACGCAGTATTTT. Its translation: CASSFGSLRDTQYF.